A selection of T cell receptor beta chains follows, all from one sample in a study of cytomegalovirus exposure and HLA in healthy donors. The protocol was immunoSEQ multiplex PCR, while the TCRdb copy is restricted to in-frame clones and leaves out a portion. This sample has around 400,000 clones, with 75% to 90% found just once. Sequencing was done on a sample of PBMCs. The receptors shown here come from a woman between 18 and 30 years old in good health and CMV-seronegative. Both conserved end residues are part of each CDR3. Each record gives: V gene, J gene, CDR3 protein.

v_gene: TRBV30; j_gene: TRBJ2-3; CDR3aa: CAWSEDYGLSDTQYF
v_gene: TRBV28; j_gene: TRBJ2-1; CDR3aa: CASSLSSGYYNEQFF
v_gene: TRBV10-3; j_gene: TRBJ2-7; CDR3aa: CAISERQGFYEQYF
v_gene: TRBV4-2; j_gene: TRBJ2-4; CDR3aa: CASSQGPSGGLDIQYF
v_gene: TRBV27; j_gene: TRBJ2-3; CDR3aa: CASTYTDTQYF
v_gene: TRBV5-4; j_gene: TRBJ1-3; CDR3aa: CASSSDRGSGNTIYF
v_gene: TRBV30; j_gene: TRBJ2-1; CDR3aa: CAYGLARGNWQFF
v_gene: TRBV10-2; j_gene: TRBJ1-1; CDR3aa: CASNTKNSPGQGPEAFF
v_gene: TRBV27; j_gene: TRBJ2-3; CDR3aa: CASSSYKDRSTDTQYF
v_gene: TRBV27; j_gene: TRBJ2-2; CDR3aa: CASSMGTGGGRELFF
v_gene: TRBV19; j_gene: TRBJ2-1; CDR3aa: CASSSSPAGFSTNEQFF
v_gene: TRBV28; j_gene: TRBJ2-1; CDR3aa: CASSRNYQGEQFF
v_gene: TRBV30; j_gene: TRBJ1-3; CDR3aa: CAWKQGAGNTIYF
v_gene: TRBV30; j_gene: TRBJ1-2; CDR3aa: CASALRAGGHGYTF
v_gene: TRBV6-5; j_gene: TRBJ1-4; CDR3aa: CASSAAGTGGGLFF
v_gene: TRBV6-1; j_gene: TRBJ1-1; CDR3aa: CASRYTGSYTEAFF
v_gene: TRBV5-1; j_gene: TRBJ1-4; CDR3aa: CASSLDGGSANEKLFF
v_gene: TRBV18; j_gene: TRBJ1-1; CDR3aa: CASSPPGLNTEAFF
v_gene: TRBV15; j_gene: TRBJ2-3; CDR3aa: CATSDGGTDTQYF
v_gene: TRBV28; j_gene: TRBJ1-1; CDR3aa: CASSRGGNTEAFF
v_gene: TRBV28; j_gene: TRBJ2-7; CDR3aa: CASNRAGGTYEQYF
v_gene: TRBV6-6; j_gene: TRBJ2-1; CDR3aa: CASSREAGYNEQFF
v_gene: TRBV2; j_gene: TRBJ1-2; CDR3aa: CASRSNREKIDYGYTF